This TCR beta chain stems from a study of T cells after yellow fever vaccination. There are a few counts of this clonotype. Universal primer sites and UMIs were introduced during 5'RACE template-switching synthesis of TCR cDNA. Using its own MiXCR run on the 5' RACE reads, TCRdb lists one record per CDR3 protein. Here the sample spans 550,000 or so distinct CDR3 sequences, roughly 21% being singletons. The material was PBMCs, obtained 15 days after the yellow fever booster vaccination. This TCR was recovered from a man younger than 40 who received the YFV17D yellow fever vaccine.

The DNA for the CDR3 is TGCAGTGCTAGTCGGATGACAGGGCTTCAGCCCCAGCATTTT. Translated, it gives CSASRMTGLQPQHF. The gene calls are TRBV20-1 and TRBJ1-5, with TRBD1 identical over 7 bases. This CDR3 spans 14 amino acids. The V gene end was trimmed by 3 bases and the J gene end by 6 bases; junction bases not matched to a gene: 8. The V gene's germline CDR1 is DFQATT and CDR2 SNEGSKA (reference sequence).